The 8 T cell receptor beta chains in this list originate from one sample, sequenced in a study of CD8 T cells in Susac syndrome (dated 2019 in TCRdb). The library came from the immunoSEQ multiplex PCR assay. RNA was extracted using the RNeasy kit, and about 0.45 to 1 ug of the RNA was reverse transcribed with random hexamers. Through fastp at Q25 and MiXCR, TCRdb rebuilt clones from the public reads, retaining in-frame beta chains. Rows are combined by CDR3 protein, so each entry shows the most common genes and DNA. Present in this sample are fewer than 350,000 distinct CDR3 sequences, around nine tenths of which were seen just once. Around 0.2% of the sample is taken by the ten largest. Sequences were obtained from CD8+ T cells from PBMCs. Receptor source: a human donor with multiple sclerosis.

The chain combines TRBV27 with TRBJ2-1, with 13 bases matching TRBD2. Germline V gene data show CDR1 as MNHEY and CDR2 as SMNVEV (reference sequence). With 2 bases clipped from V and 9 bases from J, the junction kept 7 bases outside the gene matches. The CDR3 totals 16 residues. In nucleotides, the CDR3 is TGTGCCAGCAGTTTACTAAGGACTAGCGGGAGCGCTGAGCAGTTCTTC. It yields the protein CASSLLRTSGSAEQFF.

This clonotype was detected once. The chain joins TRBV2 to TRBJ2-2; D unresolved. CDR1 and CDR2 (germline): SNHLY, FYNNEI. V dropped 6 bases and J dropped 0 bases, with 5 bases sitting between them. This CDR3 has 13 amino acids. The CDR3 protein is CASRGANTGELFF. CDR3 coding DNA: TGTGCCAGCAGGGGCGCGAACACCGGGGAGCTGTTTTTT.

This chain uses TRBV9 with TRBJ1-2, with D possibly being TRBD1 (5 bases). Trimming pared 0 bases from V and 8 bases from J, leaving 8 bases between. The CDR3 spans 12 residues. Germline assignment: CDR1 SGDLS and CDR2 YYNGEE. The CDR3 sequence: CASSVGQLGYTF. CDR3 in DNA: TGTGCCAGCAGCGTAGGACAGTTGGGCTACACCTTC.

The chain carries TRBV4-3 and TRBJ2-3; D call uncertain. Germline CDR1 and CDR2: LGHNA and YSLEER. The V gene lost 0 bases and the J gene lost 6 bases, with 16 bases spanning the gap. The CDR3 has 16 residues. CDR3 sequence: CASSQDPLRLSDTQYF. CDR3 DNA sequence: TGCGCCAGCAGCCAAGATCCTTTGAGACTCTCGGATACGCAGTATTTT.

In its sample, this clonotype was seen once. The chain uses TRBV24-1 and TRBJ2-3; perhaps TRBD2 as D (6 bases). Germline CDR1 and CDR2: KGHDR and SFDVKD. V dropped 4 bases and J dropped 4 bases, with 17 bases sitting between them. The CDR3 has 16 amino acids. The CDR3 DNA follows: TGTGCCACCAGTGAGAGCGGGCTGTCGGGAGCAGATACGCAGTATTTT. It translates to CATSESGLSGADTQYF.

V and J are TRBV4-3 and TRBJ1-1; D uncertain. The CDR3 is made up of 15 amino acids. From germline, CDR1 is LGHNA and CDR2 YSLEER. V lost 0 bases to trimming and J lost 6 bases, with 14 bases between them. CDR3 DNA sequence: TGCGCCAGCAGCCAAGATAGGCGTTCAGTCCCTGAAGCTTTCTTT. Its protein is CASSQDRRSVPEAFF.

The chain joins TRBV7-2 to TRBJ2-7; 7 nucleotides match TRBD2. The CDR3 sequence is 13 residues long. From germline, CDR1 is SGHTA and CDR2 FQGNSA. The junction had 4 bases not matched to a gene; V was cut back by 5 bases and J by 3 bases. The CDR3 spells CASSLQRGYEQYF. Written as DNA, the CDR3 is TGTGCCAGCAGCCTGCAGCGGGGCTACGAGCAGTACTTC.

The CDR3 nucleotides are TGTGCCACCAGCGCGTCGGGGGGGCGGTCCGGGGAGCTGTTTTTT. Protein: CATSASGGRSGELFF. V gene TRBV15 combines with J gene TRBJ2-2; TRBD2 aligns across 8 bases. This CDR3 is built from 15 residues. J lost 6 bases, V lost 5 bases, and 8 bases had no gene match. Germline V CDR1 and CDR2: LNHNV, YYDKDF (reference sequence).